These 8 T cell receptor beta chains share one sample of origin, sequenced in a study of blood T cell repertoires in COVID-19 (dated by TCRdb to the early 2020s). The library came from the immunoSEQ multiplex PCR assay. The immuneACCESS repertoire file appears here via TCRdb, limited to in-frame rearrangements. These files lack a portion of the clones; in checked studies, under half of the deficit traces to unresolved V genes, and the cause of the others is not known. The table for this sample lists more than 250,000 clones; around 85% of them were counted only once. Of the sample, 2.2% is held by the ten largest clones. The sample was PBMCs or T cells enriched from blood (not recorded which). The origin of the receptors is a man under 40 who had recovered from COVID-19.

The chain recombines TRBV6-5 with TRBJ1-6; a weak D match, TRBD1 (5 bases). Germline values: CDR1 MNHEY, CDR2 SVGAGI. V was clipped by 4 bases and J by 7 bases, with 8 bases between them. The CDR3 contains 13 residues. CDR3 sequence reads: CASSLGGNSPLHF. CDR3 DNA sequence: TGTGCCAGCAGTTTGGGGGGAAATTCACCCCTCCACTTT.

This clone was recorded a few times. V is TRBV9 and J is TRBJ1-6; 7 bases map to TRBD1. This CDR3 region has 16 residues. Per the germline V gene, CDR1 is SGDLS and CDR2 is YYNGEE. Losses at the gene ends were 3 bases for V and 4 bases for J; bases not matched to a gene: 7. This CDR3 is CASSARDRTYNSPLHF. In DNA form, the CDR3 reads TGTGCCAGCAGCGCCCGGGACAGAACTTATAATTCACCCCTCCACTTT.

In this sample, this clone turned up once. The rearrangement uses TRBV5-1 and TRBJ1-5, with TRBD1 identical over 8 bases. V dropped 0 bases and J dropped 0; count of bases not matched to a gene: 8. CDR3 length: 18 residues. Germline V gene data show CDR1 as SGHRS and CDR2 as YFSETQ. CDR3 protein: CASSLAPTGAVSNQPQHF. The CDR3 DNA reads as TGCGCCAGCAGCTTGGCCCCGACAGGGGCCGTTAGCAATCAGCCCCAGCATTTT.

The chain uses TRBV7-3 and TRBJ2-2; 7 nucleotides match TRBD2. Losses at the gene ends were 3 bases for V and 3 bases for J; bases not matched to a gene: 4. The CDR3 loop spans 15 amino acids. CDR1 and CDR2 from the germline V gene are SGHTA and FQGTGA. CDR3 in DNA: TGTGCCAGCAGCTTGATGGGAGGGGACACCGGGGAGCTGTTTTTT. Protein: CASSLMGGDTGELFF.

This CDR3 reads CASSLPPGEQYF. The CDR3, as DNA: TGTGCCAGCAGTCTCCCCCCCGGCGAGCAGTACTTC. The chain links TRBV7-9 to TRBJ2-7; the D is unclear. CDR1 is SEHNR and CDR2 is FQNEAQ in the germline V gene (reference sequence). V was pared by 6 bases and J by 6 bases, with 12 bases between. The CDR3 is made up of 12 amino acids.

The CDR3: CASSQDRGRGEKLFF. DNA of the CDR3: TGCGCCAGCAGCCAAGACAGGGGGCGAGGTGAAAAACTGTTTTTT. V gene TRBV4-3 combines with J gene TRBJ1-4; 8 nucleotides align to TRBD1. Per the germline V gene, CDR1 is LGHNA and CDR2 is YSLEER. Trimming removed 0 bases from V and 7 bases from J; junction bases left unmatched: 4. The CDR3 loop spans 15 amino acids.

The rearrangement links TRBV7-2 to TRBJ2-4; D unresolved. The CDR3 is 15 amino acids. Germline values: CDR1 SGHTA, CDR2 FQGNSA. Between the trimmed V and J ends, which lost 1 base and 7 bases, there was a span of 14 bases. The CDR3 sequence is CASSLGSPGMNIQYF. Here the CDR3 DNA reads TGTGCCAGCAGCTTAGGGTCTCCGGGTATGAACATTCAGTACTTC. Combining the CDR3 with reference TRBV7-2 and TRBJ2-4 gives the whole variable domain GAGVSQSPSNKVTEKGKDVELRCDPISGHTALYWYRQSLGQGLEFLIYFQGNSAPDKSGLPSDRFSAERTGGSVSTLTIQRTQQEDSAVYLCASSLGSPGMNIQYFGAGTRLSVL.

This clone was counted only a few times. The chain carries TRBV6-5 and TRBJ2-7; TRBD2 aligns across 9 bases. Trimming cost V 6 bases and J 2 bases; bases outside gene matches: 5. The CDR3 runs 14 residues. From germline, CDR1 is MNHEY and CDR2 SVGAGI. CDR3 coding DNA: TGTGCCAGCAGACCGACTAGCGGCGCCTACGAGCAGTACTTC. Amino acid sequence: CASRPTSGAYEQYF.